Listed below are T cell receptor beta chains from one sample, sequenced in a study of CD8 T cells in Susac syndrome. TCRdb re-called the immunoSEQ multiplex PCR reads with MiXCR, one entry per CDR3 protein. The data show 70,000 or so distinct CDR3 sequences, approximately 95% seen once. The sequenced material came from CD8+ T cells from PBMCs. Receptors were obtained from a human donor in good health. The CDR3 runs from the conserved cysteine through the conserved F or W. A D gene is named only where the DNA matches it firmly. For some rows the clone size is stated as once, few or many, or as a class when expanded; others skip it.

J | size | V | D | CDR3 | DNA
TRBJ2-7 | NA | TRBV30 | NA | CAWSFFPGYEQYF | TGTGCCTGGAGTTTTTTCCCAGGATACGAGCAGTACTTC
TRBJ1-1 | NA | TRBV27 | NA | CASSSFGGTEAFF | TGTGCCAGCAGTTCATTCGGGGGAACTGAAGCTTTCTTT
TRBJ2-1 | NA | TRBV11-3 | NA | CASSLIGQNNEQFF | TGTGCCAGCAGCTTAATCGGACAGAACAATGAGCAGTTCTTC
TRBJ2-1 | NA | TRBV4-1 | NA | CASSQSLGNEQFF | TGCGCCAGCAGCCAATCTCTGGGCAATGAGCAGTTCTTC
TRBJ2-7 | few | TRBV29-1 | NA | CSVRDQSYEQYF | TGCAGCGTTCGGGACCAATCCTACGAGCAGTACTTC
TRBJ1-6 | NA | TRBV5-1 | NA | CASSLDWRGNSPLHF | TGCGCCAGCAGCTTGGATTGGAGGGGGAATTCACCCCTCCACTTT
TRBJ1-1 | NA | TRBV5-4 | NA | CASSFYREGRTEAFF | TGTGCCAGCAGTTTCTACAGGGAGGGTCGGACTGAAGCTTTCTTT
TRBJ1-2 | NA | TRBV7-9 | TRBD1 | CASSPGTGAYYGYTF | TGTGCCAGCAGCCCGGGGACAGGGGCCTACTATGGCTACACCTTC
TRBJ1-2 | NA | TRBV7-9 | NA | CASSSGTQGYTF | TGTGCCAGCAGCTCCGGGACCCAAGGCTACACCTTC
TRBJ2-3 | NA | TRBV6-2/TRBV6-3 | NA | CASKADTQYF | TGTGCCAGCAAGGCAGATACGCAGTATTTT